A single sample is the source of the 20 T cell receptor beta chains below, sequenced in a study of blood T cell repertoires in COVID-19. Method: immunoSEQ multiplex PCR; TCRdb's copy keeps in-frame clones and lacks some. The sample records roughly 250,000 clones, around 90% being singletons. The specimen sequenced was PBMCs or T cells enriched from blood (not recorded which). Every receptor here comes from a woman aged 45-65 years who had recovered from COVID-19.

V usage is TRBV7-8 and J usage is TRBJ2-2, with 8 bases fitting TRBD1. The CDR3 length is 15 residues. Looked up from germline, CDR1 is SGHVS and CDR2 is FQNEAQ. V was pared by 7 bases and J by 5 bases, with 9 bases of the junction left unmatched. The CDR3 DNA reads as TGTGCCAGCATCTCAGGGGGCGGTCCTACCGGGGAGCTGTTTTTT. Translating it yields CASISGGGPTGELFF.

Turning to this clone: At the DNA level, this CDR3 is encoded by other sequences in the same sample as well. The J gene is TRBJ2-7, the V gene TRBV19, with 9 bases lining up with TRBD1. The CDR3 has 15 residues. CDR1 is LNHDA, CDR2 SQIVND, per germline (reference sequence). With 1 base clipped from V and 1 base from J, the junction kept 2 bases outside the gene matches. Here the CDR3 DNA reads TGTGCCAGTAGTATAGGGGGACAGGGTTCCTACGAGCAGTACTTC. It specifies CASSIGGQGSYEQYF.

The rearrangement uses TRBV18 and TRBJ2-3; 9 bases align to TRBD2. Trimming cost V 6 bases and J 4 bases; bases outside gene matches: 11. The CDR3 totals 16 residues. The germline V gene has CDR1 KGHSH and CDR2 LQKENI. As DNA, the CDR3 is TGTGCCAGCTCGTCCCCCGGGACTAGCCTCGCAGATACGCAGTATTTT. Translation gives CASSSPGTSLADTQYF.

CDR3 sequence reads: CASSPDRGDGYTF. CDR3 DNA sequence: TGTGCCAGCAGTCCGGACAGGGGCGATGGCTACACCTTC. The chain recombines TRBV12-3 or TRBV12-4 with TRBJ1-2, with 9 nucleotides matching TRBD1. V lost 5 bases and J lost 6; bases outside the gene matches: 4. This CDR3 is built from 13 residues.

The CDR3 sequence: CAISDGSGSLGEQFF. CDR3 in DNA: TGTGCCATCAGTGATGGTAGCGGGAGTCTTGGTGAGCAGTTCTTC. The rearrangement links TRBV10-3 to TRBJ2-1; 9 bases align to TRBD2. The CDR3 has 15 residues. Germline-derived CDR1 and CDR2 are ENHRY and SYGVKD. The trim removed 3 bases at V and 9 bases at J, leaving 9 bases unmatched.

This rearrangement joins TRBV4-1 to TRBJ1-2; D ambiguous. CDR3 length equals 14 residues. Trimming removed 1 base from V and 4 bases from J, with 10 bases in between. The V gene's germline CDR1 is MGHRA and CDR2 YSYEKL. CDR3 nucleotide sequence: TGCGCCAGCAGCCAAGCGATGGGCCCCTATGGCTACACCTTC. Amino acid sequence: CASSQAMGPYGYTF.

This chain uses TRBV27 with TRBJ2-1; 10 bases are a match to TRBD2. J lost 7 bases, V lost 3 bases, and 12 bases had no gene match. The CDR3 is made up of 17 amino acids. Germline values: CDR1 MNHEY, CDR2 SMNVEV (reference sequence). The CDR3 region is CASSLDRSGRARNEQFF. The CDR3, as DNA: TGTGCCAGCAGTTTGGACCGGAGCGGGAGGGCCCGGAATGAGCAGTTCTTC.

The chain carries TRBV4-1 and TRBJ2-1; 8 bases match TRBD1. The ends lost 5 bases at V and 6 bases at J; junction bases unmatched: 9. The CDR3 is 15 residues long. In germline, CDR1 is MGHRA, CDR2 YSYEKL. The DNA of the CDR3 is TGCGCCAGCAGCTTGACAGGGGCTGCCTCCAATGAGCAGTTCTTC. Protein sequence: CASSLTGAASNEQFF.

J is TRBJ1-2 and V is TRBV9; TRBD1 aligns across 8 bases. With V trimmed by 0 bases and J by 8 bases, 12 bases remained unmatched. Germline V gives CDR1 SGDLS, CDR2 YYNGEE. This CDR3 comprises 16 residues. The CDR3 here is CASSVDRTGSLQGYTF. Written as DNA, the CDR3 is TGTGCCAGCAGCGTAGATAGGACAGGGTCATTGCAGGGCTACACCTTC.

Comments on this clone: This same CDR3 is encoded by further DNA sequences in the sample. The V and J genes are TRBV9 and TRBJ2-3, with TRBD2 matching over 11 bases. Germline V lookup: CDR1 SGDLS, CDR2 YYNGEE. This CDR3 is built from 15 residues. J lost 3 bases, V lost 1 base, and 1 base had no gene match. The CDR3 is CASSVTSGSTDTQYF. The CDR3, as DNA: TGTGCCAGCAGCGTAACTAGCGGGAGTACAGATACGCAGTATTTT.

This CDR3 is CASSLSPAGKAYEQYF. CDR3 nucleotide sequence: TGCGCCAGCAGCCTATCCCCGGCAGGGAAGGCCTACGAGCAGTACTTC. This chain uses TRBV5-1 with TRBJ2-7, with D possibly TRBD1 on 5 matching bases. CDR1 and CDR2 (germline): SGHRS, YFSETQ. CDR3 length equals 16 residues. Trimming removed 4 bases from V and 2 bases from J, with 19 bases in between.

Of note for this clone: The same CDR3 arises from other DNA sequences in this sample as well. J is TRBJ2-3 and V is TRBV5-1; D not certain. Germline V gene data show CDR1 as SGHRS and CDR2 as YFSETQ. CDR3 length: 13 amino acids. Trimming stripped 4 bases from V and 0 bases from J, with 6 bases between. The CDR3 nucleotides read TGCGCCAGCAGCAGTACTAGCACAGATACGCAGTATTTT. Protein product: CASSSTSTDTQYF.

This clone came up a few times. The CDR3 spells CATSRSRQDGSPLHF. CDR3 nucleotide sequence: TGTGCCACCAGCAGGTCCCGGCAGGATGGTTCACCCCTCCACTTT. The chain uses TRBV15 and TRBJ1-6; D is unresolved. The CDR3 contains 15 residues. From germline, CDR1 is LNHNV and CDR2 YYDKDF (reference sequence). Trimming took 3 bases from V and 9 from J, leaving 15 bases between them.

The genes are TRBV5-1 and TRBJ2-3, with 9 bases fitting TRBD2. This CDR3 has 17 amino acids. Germline CDR1 SGHRS, CDR2 YFSETQ. V shed 6 bases and J 0 bases; nucleotides not matched to a gene: 11. CDR3 in DNA: TGCGCCAGCACCCCGGGTTACCTAGCGGGGAGCACAGATACGCAGTATTTT. Its translation: CASTPGYLAGSTDTQYF.

V and J are TRBV5-1 and TRBJ1-5, with D maybe TRBD1 (5 bases). Germline values: CDR1 SGHRS, CDR2 YFSETQ. V lost 0 bases to trimming and J lost 1 base, with 8 bases between them. The CDR3 extends over 15 amino acids. CDR3: CASSLEGISNQPQHF. The CDR3 DNA is TGCGCCAGCAGCTTGGAGGGGATAAGCAATCAGCCCCAGCATTTT.

The genes are TRBV2 and TRBJ2-2; 8 bases are a match to TRBD2. Germline V gene sequence: CDR1 SNHLY, CDR2 FYNNEI. This CDR3 region has 15 residues. With V trimmed by 6 bases and J by 3 bases, 6 bases remained unmatched. In DNA form, the CDR3 reads TGTGCCAGCAGAACCGGGACTAGGGACACCGGGGAGCTGTTTTTT. It encodes CASRTGTRDTGELFF.

CDR3 amino acids: CATSEGSMNTEAFF. CDR3 in DNA: TGTGCCACCAGCGAGGGCTCGATGAACACTGAAGCTTTCTTT. The gene calls are TRBV15 and TRBJ1-1; D gene uncertain. The CDR3 runs to 14 residues. Trimming removed 5 bases at V and 0 bases at J, with 10 bases between. The germline V gene has CDR1 LNHNV and CDR2 YYDKDF (reference sequence).

V is TRBV27 and J is TRBJ1-4, with a possible D match to TRBD1 (5 bases). CDR1 MNHEY and CDR2 SMNVEV come from the germline V gene (reference sequence). The length of the CDR3 is 16 residues. Trimming took 6 bases from V and 1 from J, leaving 15 bases between them. CDR3 DNA: TGTGCCAGCAGCCCGTTTGGGGGGGGAACTAATGAAAAACTGTTTTTT. Protein sequence: CASSPFGGGTNEKLFF.

This clone has only a few counts. This rearrangement joins TRBV18 to TRBJ1-5; 8 nucleotides match TRBD1. CDR1 is KGHSH and CDR2 is LQKENI in the germline V gene. The CDR3 contains 14 residues. The trim removed 3 bases at V and 7 bases at J, leaving 5 bases unmatched. The CDR3 loop is CASSPMTGDQPQHF. As DNA, the CDR3 is TGTGCCAGCTCACCTATGACAGGGGACCAGCCCCAGCATTTT.

The chain employs TRBV5-1 and TRBJ2-7, with TRBD1 matching 11 bases. Germline loops: CDR1 SGHRS, CDR2 YFSETQ. Trimming cost V 3 bases and J 8 bases; bases outside gene matches: 1. The CDR3 contains 12 residues. The chain's CDR3 is CASSSDRGQQYF. The CDR3 bases are TGCGCCAGCAGCTCGGACAGGGGGCAGCAGTACTTC.